Below, one T cell receptor beta chain is given with its context. What it binds is unknown. Germline lookup yields CDR1 MGHRA and CDR2 YSYEKL. This CDR3 has 19 residues. Trimming pared 2 bases from V and 7 bases from J, leaving 29 bases between. These data are taken from a study of T cell responses to AZD1222 COVID-19 vaccine. General study findings and limits: Most donors were white British, females outnumbered males, and clonal diversity was possibly underestimated.

Assay used: immunoSEQ multiplex PCR; TCRdb lists only in-frame clones, some missing. The sample yields 100,000 to 150,000 clones, less than 95% seen once. This receptor was identified in an adult in good health. The chain has TRBV4-1 and TRBJ1-2; D is possibly TRBD1 (5 bases). The sample was peripheral blood, taken on day 0 of MenACWY control vaccination. This CDR3 reads CASSQPRGGPDKSELGYTF. CDR3 bases: TGCGCCAGCAGCCAACCTAGGGGAGGCCCGGACAAATCGGAGCTTGGCTACACCTTC.